This T cell receptor (beta chain) emerged from a study of cytomegalovirus exposure and HLA in healthy donors. Every donor was a healthy person donating bone marrow. On this clone: What it binds is not known.

PCR primers comprised 60 Vbeta and 13 Jbeta primers. Sequencing was performed with immunoSEQ multiplex PCR; in TCRdb, only in-frame clones are kept and a portion is missing. Its table records approximately 150,000 clones. Study outcomes and limitations: The authors enumerated some 170 TCR beta chains as linked to cytomegalovirus. In a later analysis, TCR association rates varied by HLA locus: DRB1 most, HLA-C fewest.

Trimming at V came to 1 base and at J to 4 bases, leaving 11 bases not matched to a gene. Looked up from germline, CDR1 is LGHNA and CDR2 is YNFKEQ. CDR3 length equals 18 residues. The receptor was isolated from a woman in her fifties or sixties in good health and CMV-seronegative. Sequencing was performed on PBMCs. V usage is TRBV4-2 and J usage is TRBJ2-1; 9 bases fit TRBD1. The CDR3 protein is CASSQVGRGQGPYNEQFF. The CDR3 DNA follows: TGTGCCAGCAGCCAAGTTGGTCGGGGACAGGGCCCATACAATGAGCAGTTCTTC.